The 21 T cell receptor beta chains below were found in one sample sequenced in a study of cytotoxic CD8 clonotypes in ibrutinib-treated CLL. The method was immunoSEQ multiplex PCR; TCRdb's version includes in-frame clones alone and lacks a portion of them. Altogether around 300,000 clones are present, roughly 80% being singletons, with the ten largest covering over 6.5%. Sequenced here: PBMCs, sampled before ibrutinib treatment. The receptors derive from a human donor with chronic lymphocytic leukemia.

The J gene is TRBJ2-7, the V gene TRBV18, with a weak D call TRBD2 (5 bases). Germline loops: CDR1 KGHSH, CDR2 LQKENI. This CDR3 has 13 residues. V was pared by 0 bases and J by 7 bases, with 10 bases between. The CDR3 loop reads CASSPPGGGEQYF. DNA for the CDR3: TGTGCCAGCTCACCACCCGGAGGTGGGGAGCAGTACTTC.

The rearrangement links TRBV28 to TRBJ1-2, with D uncertain. Trimming took 3 bases from V and 4 from J, leaving 15 bases between them. The CDR3 length is 15 residues. CDR1 is MDHEN and CDR2 is SYDVKM in the germline V gene. The CDR3 bases are TGTGCCAGCAGTTTCCGACGGACGGGGATCTATGGCTACACCTTC. This encodes CASSFRRTGIYGYTF.

This chain uses TRBV11-2 with TRBJ1-1; D might be TRBD1 (5 bases). The length of the CDR3 is 15 residues. Germline CDR1 reads SGHAT; CDR2 reads FQNNGV. Deletions cut 2 bases from V and 4 bases from J, with 14 bases between. The CDR3: CASSLRRGAFTEAFF. The DNA for the CDR3 is TGTGCCAGCAGCTTACGAAGGGGCGCGTTCACTGAAGCTTTCTTT.

The chain combines TRBV7-2 with TRBJ2-2; D is uncertain. Trimming shortened V by 1 base and J by 6 bases, and 15 bases separated the two germline ends. CDR1 and CDR2 from the germline V gene are SGHTA and FQGNSA. This CDR3 has 16 amino acids. CDR3 DNA: TGTGCCAGCAGCTTAGTCGGTCAGAGCCGATCCGGGGAGCTGTTTTTT. This sequence encodes CASSLVGQSRSGELFF.

Only a few counts were recorded for this clone. Different DNA sequences within this sample yield the same CDR3. As DNA, the CDR3 is TGTGCCAGCTCACCACCTGGGCAAGAGACCCAGTACTTC. Its protein product is CASSPPGQETQYF. The chain is built from TRBV18 and TRBJ2-5; D remains ambiguous. Germline CDR1 reads KGHSH; CDR2 reads LQKENI. This CDR3 region has 13 residues. V was cut by 0 bases and J by 2 bases, with 4 bases left in between.

The chain uses TRBV2 and TRBJ2-3, with 12 bases fitting TRBD2. The trim removed 10 bases at V and 2 bases at J, leaving 16 bases unmatched. CDR3 length: 18 residues. Per the germline V gene, CDR1 is SNHLY and CDR2 is FYNNEI. CDR3 region: CATRLKWTSGITTDTQYF. For the CDR3, the DNA is TGTGCCACCCGATTGAAGTGGACTAGCGGGATAACCACAGATACGCAGTATTTT.

This clone appeared once. The chain links TRBV7-2 to TRBJ2-7; 8 nucleotides match TRBD2. Trimming at V came to 2 bases and at J to 3 bases, leaving 18 bases not matched to a gene. This CDR3 comprises 19 residues. CDR1 and CDR2 (germline): SGHTA, FQGNSA. CDR3 residues: CASSLRPSGSHPAYYEQYF. Here the CDR3 DNA reads TGTGCCAGCAGCTTAAGGCCTAGCGGGTCCCACCCCGCGTACTACGAGCAGTACTTC.

The table lists this clone with a count of one. The chain is built from TRBV6-1 and TRBJ2-7; 9 nucleotides match TRBD1. V trimming: 6 bases; J trimming: 6 bases; junction bases outside the gene matches: 12. The CDR3 is made up of 15 amino acids. Germline CDR1 is MNHNS and CDR2 is SASEGT. CDR3 protein: CASSAQGQGGFEQYF. CDR3 DNA sequence: TGTGCCAGCAGCGCCCAGGGACAGGGTGGTTTCGAGCAGTACTTC.

The gene calls are TRBV27 and TRBJ2-1, with D unresolved. Germline assignment: CDR1 MNHEY and CDR2 SMNVEV (reference sequence). Deletions cut 3 bases from V and 8 bases from J, with 5 bases between. The CDR3 is made up of 11 amino acids. The CDR3 sequence: CASSFGYEQFF. Written as DNA, the CDR3 is TGTGCCAGCAGTTTTGGATATGAGCAGTTCTTC.

The CDR3 nucleotides read TGTGCCAGCAGCCCCATAGGGGATCAGCCCCAGCATTTT. Translating gives CASSPIGDQPQHF. The chain links TRBV6-1 to TRBJ1-5, with D tentatively TRBD1 (5 bases). This CDR3 has 13 residues. The germline V and J ends were trimmed by 6 bases and 5 bases, with 11 bases remaining between them. Germline values: CDR1 MNHNS, CDR2 SASEGT.

The chain couples TRBV7-3 to TRBJ2-1, with 7 bases aligning to TRBD2. This CDR3 is built from 17 residues. The V gene end was trimmed by 2 bases and the J gene end by 0 bases; junction bases not matched to a gene: 7. Germline V gene data show CDR1 as SGHTA and CDR2 as FQGTGA. The CDR3 DNA reads TGTGCCAGCAGCTTATCATTCGGGAGGTTCTCCTACAATGAGCAGTTCTTC. This codes for CASSLSFGRFSYNEQFF. Full variable domain (missing parts from reference TRBV7-3 and TRBJ2-1): GAGVSQTPSNKVTEKGKYVELRCDPISGHTALYWYRQSLGQGPEFLIYFQGTGAADDSGLPNDRFFAVRPEGSVSTLKIQRTERGDSAVYLCASSLSFGRFSYNEQFFGPGTRLTVL.

The J gene is TRBJ2-5, the V gene TRBV29-1; 12 bases fit TRBD1. The CDR3 runs 12 residues. Germline V gene data show CDR1 as SQVTM and CDR2 as ANQGSEA. Trimming took 7 bases from V and 5 from J; bases not matched to a gene: 2. The CDR3 is CSEGTGGETQYF. In DNA form, the CDR3 reads TGCAGCGAAGGGACAGGGGGCGAGACCCAGTACTTC.

V and J are TRBV27 and TRBJ1-1; 9 bases are shared with TRBD1. Germline trimming cut 6 bases from V and 3 bases from J; bases unmatched to any gene: 5. There are 14 residues in the CDR3. Germline V CDR1 and CDR2: MNHEY, SMNVEV (reference sequence). The CDR3 here is CASSGGQGDTEAFF. The CDR3 region has the DNA TGTGCCAGCAGCGGGGGACAGGGAGACACTGAAGCTTTCTTT.

This chain uses TRBV2 with TRBJ1-1, with a tentative D call TRBD1 (6 bases). The CDR3 contains 13 residues. The germline CDR1 and CDR2 sequences are SNHLY and FYNNEI. Trimming took off 7 bases at V and 5 bases at J, with 14 bases between the two ends. The CDR3 DNA follows: TGTGCCAGCACGGGACAATTGGGGACTGAAGCTTTCTTT. Residues: CASTGQLGTEAFF.

V usage is TRBV5-4 and J usage is TRBJ1-2; TRBD1 matches 8 bases. The CDR3 contains 14 residues. Looked up from germline, CDR1 is SGHNT and CDR2 is YYREEE (reference sequence). The trim removed 1 base at V and 6 bases at J, leaving 5 bases unmatched. DNA for the CDR3: TGTGCCAGCAGCTTGCCCAGGACAGGGCATGGCTACACCTTC. This sequence encodes CASSLPRTGHGYTF. Filled out from reference TRBV5-4 and TRBJ1-2, the complete variable domain reads ETGVTQSPTHLIKTRGQQVTLRCSSQSGHNTVSWYQQALGQGPQFIFQYYREEENGRGNFPPRFSGLQFPNYSSELNVNALELDDSALYLCASSLPRTGHGYTFGSGTRLTVV.

The chain has TRBV5-1 and TRBJ1-2; weak D call: TRBD1 (6 bases). CDR3 length: 12 residues. CDR1 is SGHRS and CDR2 is YFSETQ in the germline V gene. The V and J ends lost 4 bases and 5 bases respectively, with 9 bases between them. DNA of the CDR3: TGCGCCAGCAGCGCCAGGGGTTATGGCTACACCTTC. Its protein product is CASSARGYGYTF.

The rearrangement joins TRBV5-1 to TRBJ2-3, with D tentatively TRBD2 (6 bases). V was clipped by 0 bases and J by 4 bases, with 9 bases between them. Germline V gives CDR1 SGHRS, CDR2 YFSETQ. This CDR3 has 14 residues. DNA of the CDR3: TGCGCCAGCAGCTTGGGGAGGGAGTCAGATACGCAGTATTTT. It codes for CASSLGRESDTQYF.

The chain employs TRBV29-1 and TRBJ2-7; 11 positions agree with TRBD2. CDR3 size: 13 residues. Germline CDR1 SQVTM, CDR2 ANQGSEA. V gave up 4 bases and J gave up 5 bases; unmatched junction bases: 4. CDR3 region: CSVGTSGSHEQYF. CDR3 DNA sequence: TGCAGCGTTGGAACTAGCGGGAGTCACGAGCAGTACTTC.

The chain joins TRBV9 to TRBJ2-6; TRBD1 might be the D (6 bases). Germline V gene data show CDR1 as SGDLS and CDR2 as YYNGEE. This CDR3 spans 19 amino acids. V shed 3 bases and J shed 0 bases, with 19 bases lying between them. The CDR3 DNA reads as TGTGCCAGCAGCGCACAATCCGGGACATGGAGCTCTGGGGCCAACGTCCTGACTTTC. Amino acids: CASSAQSGTWSSGANVLTF.

The chain couples TRBV4-3 to TRBJ2-3, with TRBD2 identical over 10 bases. The CDR3 extends over 16 amino acids. J lost 2 bases, V lost 0 bases, and 2 bases had no gene match. Germline lookup yields CDR1 LGHNA and CDR2 YSLEER. The DNA of the CDR3 is TGCGCCAGCAGCCAAGAGCTAGCGGGAGACACAGATACGCAGTATTTT. It yields the protein CASSQELAGDTDTQYF.

On this clone: The same CDR3 can be traced to other DNA sequences in this sample. This sequence joins TRBV29-1 and TRBJ2-3; 8 bases are shared with TRBD1. V shed 6 bases and J 5 bases; nucleotides not matched to a gene: 4. Germline values: CDR1 SQVTM, CDR2 ANQGSEA. The CDR3 runs 12 residues. In DNA, the CDR3 is TGCAGCGTAGGACAGGGCGGAGATACGCAGTATTTT. Translation: CSVGQGGDTQYF.